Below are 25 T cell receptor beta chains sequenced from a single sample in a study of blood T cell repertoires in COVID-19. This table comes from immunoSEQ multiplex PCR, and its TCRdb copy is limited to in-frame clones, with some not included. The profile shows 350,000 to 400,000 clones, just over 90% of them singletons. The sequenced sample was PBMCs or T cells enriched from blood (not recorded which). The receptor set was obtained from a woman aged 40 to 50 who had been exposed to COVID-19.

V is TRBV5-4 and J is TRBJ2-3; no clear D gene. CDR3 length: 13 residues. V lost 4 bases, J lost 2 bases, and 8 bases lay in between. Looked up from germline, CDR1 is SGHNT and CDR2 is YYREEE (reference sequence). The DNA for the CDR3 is TGTGCCAGCAGCCTTTCTCTCACAGATACGCAGTATTTT. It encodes CASSLSLTDTQYF.

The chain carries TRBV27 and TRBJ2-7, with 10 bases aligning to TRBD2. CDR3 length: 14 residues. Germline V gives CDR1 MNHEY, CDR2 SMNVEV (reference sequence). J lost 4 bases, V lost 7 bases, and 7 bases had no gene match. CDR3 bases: TGTGCCAGCAAAATAGCGGGGGGCCAATACGAGCAGTACTTC. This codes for CASKIAGGQYEQYF.

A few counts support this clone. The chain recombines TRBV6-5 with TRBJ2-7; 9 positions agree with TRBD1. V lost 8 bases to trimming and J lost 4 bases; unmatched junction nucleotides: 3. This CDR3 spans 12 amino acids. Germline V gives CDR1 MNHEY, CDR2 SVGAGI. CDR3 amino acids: CASGTGIYEQYF. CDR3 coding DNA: TGTGCCAGCGGGACAGGGATATACGAGCAGTACTTC.

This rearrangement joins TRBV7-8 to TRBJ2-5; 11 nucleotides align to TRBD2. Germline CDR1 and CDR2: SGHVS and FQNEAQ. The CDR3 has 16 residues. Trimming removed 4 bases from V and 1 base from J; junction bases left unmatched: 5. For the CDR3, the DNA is TGTGCCAGCAGCTGGCTAGCGGGGGGTTTCCAAGAGACCCAGTACTTC. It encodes CASSWLAGGFQETQYF.

Here the CDR3 reads CASSLKGAGGYTF. Written as DNA, the CDR3 is TGTGCCAGCAGCTTAAAGGGGGCGGGTGGCTACACCTTC. This sequence joins TRBV5-4 and TRBJ1-2; 7 bases align to TRBD1. Losses at the gene ends were 2 bases for V and 7 bases for J; bases not matched to a gene: 5. The CDR3 length is 13 residues. Germline lookup yields CDR1 SGHNT and CDR2 YYREEE (reference sequence).

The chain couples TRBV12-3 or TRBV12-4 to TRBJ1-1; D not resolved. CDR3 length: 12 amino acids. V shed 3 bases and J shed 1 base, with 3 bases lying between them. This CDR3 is CASSLANTEAFF. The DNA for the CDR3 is TGTGCCAGCAGTTTGGCGAACACTGAAGCTTTCTTT.

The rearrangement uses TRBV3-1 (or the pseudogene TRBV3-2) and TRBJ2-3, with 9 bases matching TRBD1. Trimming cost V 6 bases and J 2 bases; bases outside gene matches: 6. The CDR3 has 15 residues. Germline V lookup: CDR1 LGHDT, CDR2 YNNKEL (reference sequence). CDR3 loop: CASSLNRGLTDTQYF. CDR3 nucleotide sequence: TGTGCCAGCAGTTTGAACAGGGGGCTCACAGATACGCAGTATTTT.

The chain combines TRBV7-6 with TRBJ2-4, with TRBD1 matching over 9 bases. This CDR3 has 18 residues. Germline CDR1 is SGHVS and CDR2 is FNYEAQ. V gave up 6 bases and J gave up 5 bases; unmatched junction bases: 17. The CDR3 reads CASSQTPGQGFFQNIQYF. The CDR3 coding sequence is TGTGCCAGCAGTCAAACCCCGGGACAGGGTTTTTTCCAAAACATTCAGTACTTC.

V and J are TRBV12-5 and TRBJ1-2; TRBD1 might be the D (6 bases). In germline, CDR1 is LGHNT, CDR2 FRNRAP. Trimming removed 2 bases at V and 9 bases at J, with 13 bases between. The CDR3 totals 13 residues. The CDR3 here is CASGLLGQPSYTF. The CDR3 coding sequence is TGTGCTAGTGGTTTGTTAGGACAGCCCAGCTACACCTTC.

In DNA, the CDR3 is TGTGCCAGCAGCCCTGGCAGACTAGCCGGGTACTTC. This sequence encodes CASSPGRLAGYF. This chain connects TRBV2 to TRBJ2-4; TRBD2 aligns across 7 bases. Germline V gene lookup returns CDR1 SNHLY and CDR2 FYNNEI. The J segment lost 15 bases and the V segment lost 6 bases, leaving 11 bases of the junction unmatched. The CDR3 sequence is 12 residues long.

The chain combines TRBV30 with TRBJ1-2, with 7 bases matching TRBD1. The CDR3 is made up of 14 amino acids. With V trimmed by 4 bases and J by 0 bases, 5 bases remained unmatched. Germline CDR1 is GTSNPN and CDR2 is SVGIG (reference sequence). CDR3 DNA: TGTGCCTGGAAGGTACAGGGGACTAACTATGGCTACACCTTC. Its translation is CAWKVQGTNYGYTF.

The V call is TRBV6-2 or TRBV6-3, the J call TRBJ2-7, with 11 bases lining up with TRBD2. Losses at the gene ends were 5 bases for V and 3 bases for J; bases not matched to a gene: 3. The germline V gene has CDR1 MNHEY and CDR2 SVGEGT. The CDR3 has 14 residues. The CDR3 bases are TGTGCCAGCAGTCGACTAGCGGGAAGCTACGAGCAGTACTTC. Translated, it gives CASSRLAGSYEQYF.

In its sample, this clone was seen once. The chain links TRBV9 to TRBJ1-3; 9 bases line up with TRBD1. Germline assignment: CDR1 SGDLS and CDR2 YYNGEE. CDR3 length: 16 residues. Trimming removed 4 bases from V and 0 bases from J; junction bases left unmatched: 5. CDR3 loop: CASSFGTGNSGNTIYF. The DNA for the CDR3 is TGTGCCAGCAGCTTCGGGACAGGGAACTCTGGAAACACCATATATTTT.

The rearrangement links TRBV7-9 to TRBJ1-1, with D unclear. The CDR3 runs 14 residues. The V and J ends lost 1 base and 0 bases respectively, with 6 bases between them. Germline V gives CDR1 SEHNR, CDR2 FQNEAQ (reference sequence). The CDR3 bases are TGTGCCAGCAGCTTAGTTTCCGTGAACACTGAAGCTTTCTTT. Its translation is CASSLVSVNTEAFF.

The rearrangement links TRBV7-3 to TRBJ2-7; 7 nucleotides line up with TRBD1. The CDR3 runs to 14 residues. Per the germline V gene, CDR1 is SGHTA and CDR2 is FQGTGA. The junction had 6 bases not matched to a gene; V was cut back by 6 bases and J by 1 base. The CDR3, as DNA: TGTGCCAGCAGTTCACAGGGGAATTCCTACGAGCAGTACTTC. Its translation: CASSSQGNSYEQYF.

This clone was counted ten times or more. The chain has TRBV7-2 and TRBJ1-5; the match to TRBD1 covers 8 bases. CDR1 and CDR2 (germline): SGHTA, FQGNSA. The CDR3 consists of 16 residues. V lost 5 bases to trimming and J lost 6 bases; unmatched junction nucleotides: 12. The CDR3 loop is CASSPRDRPRGQPQHF. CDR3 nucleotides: TGTGCCAGCAGCCCTAGGGACAGGCCCAGGGGTCAGCCCCAGCATTTT.

This chain's CDR3 is CAIYLVPGQNYEQYF. The CDR3 coding sequence is TGTGCCATCTACCTAGTTCCGGGACAGAACTACGAGCAGTACTTC. The V and J genes are TRBV21-1 and TRBJ2-7; the table's D call, TRBD1, has no DNA check behind it. TRBV21-1 is classified as a pseudogene. The CDR3 spans 15 residues.

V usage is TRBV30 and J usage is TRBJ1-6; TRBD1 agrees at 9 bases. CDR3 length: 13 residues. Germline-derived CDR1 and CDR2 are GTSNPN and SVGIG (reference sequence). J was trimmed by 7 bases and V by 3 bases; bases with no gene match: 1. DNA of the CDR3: TGTGCCTGGAGAGGGACAGGGAATTCACCCCTCCACTTT. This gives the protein CAWRGTGNSPLHF.

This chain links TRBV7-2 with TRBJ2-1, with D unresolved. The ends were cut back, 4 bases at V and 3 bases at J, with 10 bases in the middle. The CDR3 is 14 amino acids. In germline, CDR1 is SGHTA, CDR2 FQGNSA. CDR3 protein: CASSSALVYNEQFF. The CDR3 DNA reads TGTGCCAGCAGCTCCGCATTAGTCTACAATGAGCAGTTCTTC.

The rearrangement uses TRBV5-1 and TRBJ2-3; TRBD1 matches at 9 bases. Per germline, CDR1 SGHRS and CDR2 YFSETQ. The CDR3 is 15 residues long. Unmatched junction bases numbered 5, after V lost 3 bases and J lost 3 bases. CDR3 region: CASSWGQGMTDTQYF. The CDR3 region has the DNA TGCGCCAGCAGCTGGGGACAGGGAATGACAGATACGCAGTATTTT.

The CDR3 loop is CASSLGQGNYEQYF. The CDR3 nucleotides read TGCGCCAGCAGCCTGGGACAGGGGAACTACGAGCAGTACTTC. The chain combines TRBV4-3 with TRBJ2-7; 10 bases map to TRBD1. The CDR3 runs to 14 residues. V shed 4 bases and J 3 bases; nucleotides not matched to a gene: 3. Germline CDR1 reads LGHNA; CDR2 reads YSLEER.

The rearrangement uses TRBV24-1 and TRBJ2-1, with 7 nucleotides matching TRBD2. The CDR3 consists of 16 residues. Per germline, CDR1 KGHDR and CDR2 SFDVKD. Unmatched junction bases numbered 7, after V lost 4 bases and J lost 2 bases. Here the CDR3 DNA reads TGTGCCACCAGTGACCCCGCTAGCGGAGCCTACAATGAGCAGTTCTTC. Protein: CATSDPASGAYNEQFF.

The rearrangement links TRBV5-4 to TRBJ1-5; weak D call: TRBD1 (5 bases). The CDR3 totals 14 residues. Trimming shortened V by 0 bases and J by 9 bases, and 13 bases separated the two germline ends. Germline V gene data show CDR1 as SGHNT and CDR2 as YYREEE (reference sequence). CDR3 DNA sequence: TGTGCCAGCAGCTTGGCCCAGGGCCAGGGGCCCCAGCATTTT. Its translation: CASSLAQGQGPQHF.

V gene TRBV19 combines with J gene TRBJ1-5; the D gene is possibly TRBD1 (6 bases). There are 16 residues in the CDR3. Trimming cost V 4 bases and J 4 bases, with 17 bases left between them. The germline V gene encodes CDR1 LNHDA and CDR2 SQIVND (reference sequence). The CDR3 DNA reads TGTGCCAGTAGTAGCCCTTTTGGACAGAGGAATCAGCCCCAGCATTTT. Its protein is CASSSPFGQRNQPQHF.

The CDR3 DNA sequence: TGTGCCAGCTCACCACAGCAGGCAGATAGCAATCAGCCCCAGCATTTT. It yields the protein CASSPQQADSNQPQHF. This chain links TRBV18 with TRBJ1-5; D ambiguous. From germline, CDR1 is KGHSH and CDR2 LQKENI. Trimming removed 1 base from V and 0 bases from J, with 10 bases in between. This CDR3 region has 16 residues.